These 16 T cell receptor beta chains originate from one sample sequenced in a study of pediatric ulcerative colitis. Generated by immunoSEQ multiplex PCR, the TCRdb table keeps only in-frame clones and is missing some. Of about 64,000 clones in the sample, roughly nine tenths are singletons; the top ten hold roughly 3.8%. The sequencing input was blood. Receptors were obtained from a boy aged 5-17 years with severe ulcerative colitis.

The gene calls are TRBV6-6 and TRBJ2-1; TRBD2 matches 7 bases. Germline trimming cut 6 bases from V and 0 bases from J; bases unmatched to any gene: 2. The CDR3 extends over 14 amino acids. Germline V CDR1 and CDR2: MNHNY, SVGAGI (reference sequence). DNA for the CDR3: TGTGCCAGCAGCGGACTAGGCTCCTACAATGAGCAGTTCTTC. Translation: CASSGLGSYNEQFF.

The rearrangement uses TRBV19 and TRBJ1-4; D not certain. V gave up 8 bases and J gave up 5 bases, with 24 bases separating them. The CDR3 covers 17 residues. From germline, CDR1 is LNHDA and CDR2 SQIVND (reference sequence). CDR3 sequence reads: CASSPLISGLPNEKLFF. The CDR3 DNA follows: TGTGCCAGTTCCCCCCTAATTTCAGGACTACCAAATGAAAAACTGTTTTTT.

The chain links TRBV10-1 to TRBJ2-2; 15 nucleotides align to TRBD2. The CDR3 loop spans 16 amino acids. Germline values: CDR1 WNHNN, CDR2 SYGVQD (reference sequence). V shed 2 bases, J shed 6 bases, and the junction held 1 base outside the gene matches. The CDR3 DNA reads TGCGCCAGCAGTGAGCGGACTAGCGGGAGGGCCGGGGAGCTGTTTTTT. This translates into CASSERTSGRAGELFF.

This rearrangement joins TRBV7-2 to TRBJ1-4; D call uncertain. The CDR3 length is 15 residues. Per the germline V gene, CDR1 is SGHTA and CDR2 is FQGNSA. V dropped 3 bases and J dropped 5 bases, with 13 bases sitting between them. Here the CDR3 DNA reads TGTGCCAGCAGCTTGTTCGGTGGAATGAATGAAAAACTGTTTTTT. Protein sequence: CASSLFGGMNEKLFF. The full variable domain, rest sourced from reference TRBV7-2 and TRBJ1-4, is GAGVSQSPSNKVTEKGKDVELRCDPISGHTALYWYRQSLGQGLEFLIYFQGNSAPDKSGLPSDRFSAERTGGSVSTLTIQRTQQEDSAVYLCASSLFGGMNEKLFFGSGTQLSVL.

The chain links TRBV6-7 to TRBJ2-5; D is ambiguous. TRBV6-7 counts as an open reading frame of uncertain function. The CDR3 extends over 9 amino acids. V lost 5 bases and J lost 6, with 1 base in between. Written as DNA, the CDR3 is TGTGCCAGCAGTCAGACCCAGTACTTC. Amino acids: CASSQTQYF.

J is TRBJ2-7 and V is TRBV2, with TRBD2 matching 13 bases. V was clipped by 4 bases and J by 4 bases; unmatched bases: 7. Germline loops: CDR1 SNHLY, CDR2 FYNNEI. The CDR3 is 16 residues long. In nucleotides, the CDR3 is TGTGCCAGCAGTGGGACTAGCGGGAGCAGTTGGTACGAGCAGTACTTC. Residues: CASSGTSGSSWYEQYF.

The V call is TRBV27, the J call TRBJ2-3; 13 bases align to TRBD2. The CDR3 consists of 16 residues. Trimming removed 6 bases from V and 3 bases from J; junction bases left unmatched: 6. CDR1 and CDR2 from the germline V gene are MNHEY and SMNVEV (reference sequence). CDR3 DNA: TGTGCCAGCAGGCCGGGGGGACTAGCGGGGACAGATACGCAGTATTTT. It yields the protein CASRPGGLAGTDTQYF.

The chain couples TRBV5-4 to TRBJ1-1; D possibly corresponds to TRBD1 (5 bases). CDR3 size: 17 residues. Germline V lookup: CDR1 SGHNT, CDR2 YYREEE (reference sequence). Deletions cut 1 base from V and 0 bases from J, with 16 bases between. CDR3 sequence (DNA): TGTGCCAGCAGCTTGAGAGGGGCCGCGCCTATGAACACTGAAGCTTTCTTT. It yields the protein CASSLRGAAPMNTEAFF.

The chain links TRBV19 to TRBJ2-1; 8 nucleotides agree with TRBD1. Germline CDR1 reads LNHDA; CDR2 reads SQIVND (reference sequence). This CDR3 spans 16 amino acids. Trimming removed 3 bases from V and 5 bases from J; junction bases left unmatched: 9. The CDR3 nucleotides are TGTGCCAGTAGTATTATATCCCAGGGGGCCGACAATGAGCAGTTCTTC. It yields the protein CASSIISQGADNEQFF.

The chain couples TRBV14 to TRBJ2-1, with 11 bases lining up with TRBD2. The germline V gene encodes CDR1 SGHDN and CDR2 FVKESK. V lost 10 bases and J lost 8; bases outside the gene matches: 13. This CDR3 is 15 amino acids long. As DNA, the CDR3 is TGTGCCATCAAAGGGGTAGCGGGAGGGCCCCATGAGCAGTTCTTC. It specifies CAIKGVAGGPHEQFF.

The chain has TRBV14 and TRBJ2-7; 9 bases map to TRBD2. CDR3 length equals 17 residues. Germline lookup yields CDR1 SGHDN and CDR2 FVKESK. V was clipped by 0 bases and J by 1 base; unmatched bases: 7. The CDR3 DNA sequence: TGTGCCAGCAGCCAAGAGGGGGAGCGGGGGGAATCCTACGAGCAGTACTTC. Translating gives CASSQEGERGESYEQYF.

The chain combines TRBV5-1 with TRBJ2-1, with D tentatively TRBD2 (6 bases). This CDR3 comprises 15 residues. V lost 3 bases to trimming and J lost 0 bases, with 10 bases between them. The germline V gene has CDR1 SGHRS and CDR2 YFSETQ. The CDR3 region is CASSSGLSSYNEQFF. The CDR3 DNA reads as TGCGCCAGCAGCTCGGGACTTAGCTCCTACAATGAGCAGTTCTTC.

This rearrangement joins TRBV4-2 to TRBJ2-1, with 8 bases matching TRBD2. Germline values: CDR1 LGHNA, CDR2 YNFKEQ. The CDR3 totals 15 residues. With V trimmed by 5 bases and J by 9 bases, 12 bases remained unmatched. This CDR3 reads CASSLPGTSGVEQFF. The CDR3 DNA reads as TGTGCCAGCAGCTTGCCCGGGACTAGTGGGGTTGAGCAGTTCTTC.

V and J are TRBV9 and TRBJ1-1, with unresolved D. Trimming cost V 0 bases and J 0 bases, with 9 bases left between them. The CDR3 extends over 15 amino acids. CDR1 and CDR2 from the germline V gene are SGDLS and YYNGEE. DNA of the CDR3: TGTGCCAGCAGCGTAGATCCGACCCTGAACACTGAAGCTTTCTTT. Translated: CASSVDPTLNTEAFF. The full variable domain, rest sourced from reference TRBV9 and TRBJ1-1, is DSGVTQTPKHLITATGQRVTLRCSPRSGDLSVYWYQQSLDQGLQFLIQYYNGEERAKGNILERFSAQQFPDLHSELNLSSLELGDSALYFCASSVDPTLNTEAFFGQGTRLTVV.

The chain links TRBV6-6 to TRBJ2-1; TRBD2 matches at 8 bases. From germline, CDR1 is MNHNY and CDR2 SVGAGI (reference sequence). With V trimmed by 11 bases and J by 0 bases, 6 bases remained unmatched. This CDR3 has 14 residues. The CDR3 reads CAAVAGSSYNEQFF. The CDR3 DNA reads TGTGCCGCAGTAGCGGGGAGCTCCTACAATGAGCAGTTCTTC.

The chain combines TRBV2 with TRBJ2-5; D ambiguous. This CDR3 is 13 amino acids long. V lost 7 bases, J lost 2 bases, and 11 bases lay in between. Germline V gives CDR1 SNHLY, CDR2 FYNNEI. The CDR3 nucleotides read TGTGCCAGCATTATGACTGAACAAGAGACCCAGTACTTC. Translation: CASIMTEQETQYF.